The TCR beta chain under discussion was sequenced for a study of blood T cell repertoires in COVID-19. Looking at the study overall: The United States, Italy and Spain were the sources of the acute and convalescent COVID-19 samples. T cells, B-cell-depleted T cells, or PBMCs provided the cDNA or gDNA that served as material.

Assignments of participants to cohorts depended upon their own reported clinical history. Original processing methods: By means of reference gene primer amplification, nucleated cell counts were estimated. TCRdb's table, derived via immunoSEQ multiplex PCR, lists solely in-frame clones and lacks some. D and trimming come from the DNA, and the V and J calls and clone size come from that table. The sample carries roughly 180,000 clones, around 90% recorded once. The CDR3 has 15 amino acids. V lost 5 bases and J lost 6, with 18 bases in between. Germline V gives CDR1 SGHVS, CDR2 FNYEAQ. The chain combines TRBV7-6 with TRBJ2-3; D remains ambiguous. Sequencing was carried out using PBMCs or T cells enriched from blood (not recorded which). This sequence was found in a woman in her 30s who had recovered from COVID-19. DNA for the CDR3: TGTGCCAGCAGCCCGCGAGCTCCGCCTCGGGATACGCAGTATTTT. Residues: CASSPRAPPRDTQYF.